This T cell receptor (beta chain) was identified in a study of OX40 agonist ivuxolimab in advanced cancers. The protocol was immunoSEQ multiplex PCR, while the TCRdb copy is restricted to in-frame clones and leaves out a portion. The data hold roughly 30,000 clones, with 80% to 90% observed a single time. V lost 6 bases and J lost 3; bases outside the gene matches: 2. The CDR3 covers 13 residues. CDR1 is ENHRY, CDR2 SYGVKD, per germline. The V and J genes are TRBV10-3 and TRBJ2-3, with 8 bases that match TRBD1. The TCR originated in an adult with an advanced solid tumor such as melanoma, head and neck, liver or kidney cancer. This specimen was CD4+ or CD8+ T cells sorted from blood, taken in a trial of the OX40 agonist ivuxolimab. Here the CDR3 reads CAIRGTGTDTQYF. CDR3 DNA: TGTGCCATCAGGGGGACAGGAACAGATACGCAGTATTTT.